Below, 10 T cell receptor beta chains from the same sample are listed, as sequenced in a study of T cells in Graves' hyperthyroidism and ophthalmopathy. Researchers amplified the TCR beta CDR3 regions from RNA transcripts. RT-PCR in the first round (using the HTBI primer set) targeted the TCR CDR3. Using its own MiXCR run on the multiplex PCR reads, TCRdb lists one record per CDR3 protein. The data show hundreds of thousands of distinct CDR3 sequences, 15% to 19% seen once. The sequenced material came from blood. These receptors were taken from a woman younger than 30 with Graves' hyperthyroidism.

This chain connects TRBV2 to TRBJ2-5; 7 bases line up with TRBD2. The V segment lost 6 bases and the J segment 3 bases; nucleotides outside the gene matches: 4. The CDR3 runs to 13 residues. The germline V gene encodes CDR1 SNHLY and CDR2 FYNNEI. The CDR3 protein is CASRTSQKETQYF. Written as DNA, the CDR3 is TGTGCCAGCAGGACTAGCCAGAAAGAGACCCAGTACTTC.

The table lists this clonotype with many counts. The CDR3 coding sequence is TGTGCCAGCAGCCGTCAGGCGGGACTAGCGGGATCCCAAGTCTACGAGCAGTACTTC. This sequence encodes CASSRQAGLAGSQVYEQYF. The chain employs TRBV6-2 or TRBV6-3 and TRBJ2-7; TRBD2 aligns across 13 bases. Trimming removed 6 bases from V and 3 bases from J; junction bases left unmatched: 17. Germline V gene data show CDR1 as MNHEY and CDR2 as SVGEGT. The CDR3 has 19 amino acids.

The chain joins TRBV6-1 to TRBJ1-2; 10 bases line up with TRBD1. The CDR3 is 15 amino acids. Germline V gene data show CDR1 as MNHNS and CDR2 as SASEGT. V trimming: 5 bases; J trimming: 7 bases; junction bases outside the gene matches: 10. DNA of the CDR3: TGTGCCAGCAGTCCCGGGACAGGGGACCTTTTTGGCTACACCTTC. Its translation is CASSPGTGDLFGYTF.

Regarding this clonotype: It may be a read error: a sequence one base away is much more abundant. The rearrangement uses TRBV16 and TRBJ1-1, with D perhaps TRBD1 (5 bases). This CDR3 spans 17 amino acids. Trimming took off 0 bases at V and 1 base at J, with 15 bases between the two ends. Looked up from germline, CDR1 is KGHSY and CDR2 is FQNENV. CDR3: CASSQSRAGLKNTEAFF. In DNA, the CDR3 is TGTGCCAGCAGCCAATCGAGGGCGGGACTCAAGAACACTGAAGCTTTCTTT. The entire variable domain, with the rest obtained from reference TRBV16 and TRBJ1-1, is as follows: GEEVAQTPKHLVRGEGQKAKLYCAPIKGHSYVFWYQQVLKNEFKFLISFQNENVFDETGMPKERFSAKCLPNSPCSLEIQATKLEDSAVYFCASSQSRAGLKNTEAFFGQGTRLTVV.

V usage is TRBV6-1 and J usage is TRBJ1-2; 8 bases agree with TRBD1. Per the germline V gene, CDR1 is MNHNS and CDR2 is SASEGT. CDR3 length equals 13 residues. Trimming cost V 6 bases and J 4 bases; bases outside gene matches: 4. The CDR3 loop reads CASRGQETYGYTF. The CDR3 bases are TGTGCCAGCAGGGGACAGGAAACCTATGGCTACACCTTC.

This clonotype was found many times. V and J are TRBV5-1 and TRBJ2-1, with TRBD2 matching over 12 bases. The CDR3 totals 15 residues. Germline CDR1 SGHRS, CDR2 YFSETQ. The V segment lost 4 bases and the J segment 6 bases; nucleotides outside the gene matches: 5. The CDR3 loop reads CASSLTSGGFNEQFF. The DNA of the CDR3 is TGCGCCAGCAGCCTGACTAGCGGGGGCTTCAATGAGCAGTTCTTC.

CDR3 bases: TGTGCCAGCAGCTTAGTCGTGAGACTACGCCGATCATACGAGCAGTACTTC. Translated, it gives CASSLVVRLRRSYEQYF. V gene TRBV7-2 combines with J gene TRBJ2-7; the D gene is possibly TRBD2 (5 bases). Trimming cost V 1 base and J 4 bases, with 20 bases left between them. In germline, CDR1 is SGHTA, CDR2 FQGNSA. This CDR3 region has 17 residues.

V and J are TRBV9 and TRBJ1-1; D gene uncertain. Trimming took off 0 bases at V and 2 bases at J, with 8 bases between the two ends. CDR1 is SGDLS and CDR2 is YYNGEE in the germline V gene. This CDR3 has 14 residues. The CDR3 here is CASSVAHSNTEAFF. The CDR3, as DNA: TGTGCCAGCAGCGTAGCGCACTCTAACACTGAAGCTTTCTTT.

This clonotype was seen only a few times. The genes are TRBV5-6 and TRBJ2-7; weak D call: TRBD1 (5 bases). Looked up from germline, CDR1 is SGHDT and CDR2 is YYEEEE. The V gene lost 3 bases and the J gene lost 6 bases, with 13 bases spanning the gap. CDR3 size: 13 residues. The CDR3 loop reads CASSWLEGAEQYF. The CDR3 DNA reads TGTGCCAGCAGCTGGTTAGAAGGGGCCGAGCAGTACTTC.

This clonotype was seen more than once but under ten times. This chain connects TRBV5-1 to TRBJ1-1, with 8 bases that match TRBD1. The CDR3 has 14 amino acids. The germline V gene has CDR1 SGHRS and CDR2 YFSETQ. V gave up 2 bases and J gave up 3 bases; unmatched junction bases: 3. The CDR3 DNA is TGCGCCAGCAGCTTTACACAGGGGGACACTGAAGCTTTCTTT. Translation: CASSFTQGDTEAFF.